A selection of T cell receptor beta chains follows, all from one sample in a study of blood T cells in healthy people across ages. TCRdb reanalysed the 5' RACE reads using MiXCR and keeps one entry per CDR3 protein. The sample records around 1,000,000 distinct CDR3 sequences, approximately 25% being singletons. The sample also formed part of further work on T cells of mothers and their children.

The sequencing input was blood. The receptors shown here come from a girl aged 2 to 9 in good health. Both conserved end residues are part of each CDR3.

j_call v_call cdr3_aa
TRBJ2-5 TRBV4-1 CASSQGDRAQETQYF
TRBJ2-5 TRBV7-9 CASSSTTGPNQETQYF
TRBJ2-5 TRBV5-1 CASSFSTGAVTQYF
TRBJ2-1 TRBV6-1 CASSRLADNEQFF
TRBJ2-2 TRBV7-8 CASSALAGGNTGELFF
TRBJ2-7 TRBV6-1 CASRSLAKDLYSELYF
TRBJ2-1 TRBV6-2/TRBV6-3 CATSGLENYNEQFF
TRBJ1-1 TRBV3-1 CASSQDLSNTEAFF
TRBJ2-7 TRBV29-1 CSASVSSTRITYEQYF
- TRBV6-5 CASSGQGFDEQYF
TRBJ1-6 TRBV20-1 CSARGRSSPLHF
TRBJ2-1 TRBV12-3/TRBV12-4 CASSKYDNEQFF
TRBJ1-1 TRBV20-1 CSARIRGLHTEAFF
TRBJ1-2 TRBV7-9 CASSLITQGGTF
TRBJ2-7 TRBV12-3/TRBV12-4 CASSSLAEEQYF
TRBJ2-2 TRBV20-1 CSASKEASNAGELFF
TRBJ2-1 TRBV3-1 CASSQSWASGGEQFF
TRBJ2-3 TRBV27 CASRERLAGLADTQYF
TRBJ2-5 TRBV20-1 CSARALGAGETQYF
TRBJ2-3 TRBV12-3/TRBV12-4 CASSFYPAPKDSTDTQYF
TRBJ1-2 TRBV7-6 CASSLAGPFNYGYTF
TRBJ2-1 TRBV29-1 CSVVVAGSYNEQFF
TRBJ2-4 TRBV5-4 CASSLALRATGKENIQYF
TRBJ2-1 TRBV7-8 CASGNRPRYNEQFF
TRBJ2-1 TRBV6-6 CASSFPTLGSNEQFF
TRBJ1-2 TRBV20-1 CSARINGTAYGYTF
TRBJ1-4 TRBV5-5 CASSGIQGFGNEKLFF
TRBJ2-1 TRBV4-3 CASSQDTESPFEQFF
TRBJ2-1 TRBV29-1 CSVDLGTSAYNGQFF
TRBJ2-5 TRBV21-1 CASSKEGGQETQYF
TRBJ1-2 TRBV28 CASSPGGVRYGYTF
TRBJ1-4 TRBV10-3 CAASQGTYEKLFF
TRBJ1-1 TRBV3-1 CASSQGQKNTEAFF
TRBJ2-3 TRBV24-1 CATSDALAGGPDWRDTQYF
TRBJ2-5 TRBV28 CASNSGRIGAETQYF
TRBJ2-7 TRBV28 CASRSDVTGTGTNEQYF